The rows below give T cell receptor beta chains drawn from one sample of a study of graft-versus-host responses after intestinal transplantation. Some clones are missing from TCRdb's copy, which holds only in-frame ones; the method was immunoSEQ multiplex PCR. The sample includes fewer than 700 clones, about 75% seen only once; the top ten take 25% to 35%. Sequenced here: ileum tissue, sampled about 9 months after intestinal transplant. These TCRs come from a human patient who received an intestinal transplant, so some T cells may come from the graft donor. The CDR3 runs from the conserved cysteine through the conserved F or W. The D gene is left open where the match is weak.

j_call v_call d_call cdr3_length cdr3_aa
TRBJ1-3 TRBV19 . 16 CASSIVALRPGNTIYF
TRBJ1-5 TRBV29-1 . 14 CSVAGDGPNQPQHF
TRBJ2-1 TRBV19 TRBD2 15 CASSPLAGDLNEQFF
TRBJ2-3 TRBV6-5 . 14 CASSYGTPTDTQYF
TRBJ1-2 TRBV19 . 13 CASSPGDTYGYTF
TRBJ2-1 TRBV6-4 . 14 CASSDSAENNEQFF
TRBJ2-3 TRBV6-4 TRBD2 15 CASSDGTSGTDTQYF
TRBJ2-5 TRBV7-9 . 13 CASSLSREETQYF
TRBJ2-2 TRBV19 TRBD2 15 CASRGLAGLTGELFF
TRBJ2-1 TRBV9 . 15 CASSVVAEAYNEQFF
TRBJ1-2 TRBV6-1 . 16 CASSETTPPVNYGYTF
TRBJ2-7 TRBV7-9 TRBD2 15 CASSLVTSGNYEQYF
TRBJ2-2 TRBV6-1 TRBD2 14 CASSEGTSTGELFF
TRBJ2-2 TRBV15 . 14 CATSRDPNTGELFF
TRBJ2-7 TRBV5-1 TRBD2 14 CASSLAAGAYEQYF
TRBJ2-7 TRBV28 . 14 CASSRKIGSYEQYF
TRBJ2-1 TRBV30 TRBD1 13 CAWSTGTADEQFF
TRBJ2-7 TRBV27 TRBD2 18 CASSSVRSGRLFVYEQYF
TRBJ2-7 TRBV4-2 . 17 CASSQQGPSESSYEQYF
TRBJ1-4 TRBV5-4 TRBD1 14 CASSLGQGAEKLFF
TRBJ2-1 TRBV4-2 TRBD2 18 CASSQEGPGTSPYNEQFF
TRBJ2-1 TRBV6-5 . 14 CASSRASSYNEQFF
TRBJ2-1 TRBV6-4 TRBD2 15 CASSDSSGSYNEQFF
TRBJ2-2 TRBV7-9 TRBD1 19 CASSLARYQTGTGTGELFF
TRBJ2-5 TRBV5-6 TRBD1 14 CASSWGTGQETQYF
TRBJ2-1 TRBV19 . 15 CASSTLAAANNEQFF
TRBJ2-3 TRBV5-1 TRBD2 16 CASRTHYSGSTDTQYF
TRBJ2-7 TRBV5-1 TRBD2 14 CASSPEGLAYEQYF
TRBJ1-2 TRBV6-1 . 13 CASSELESYGYTF
TRBJ1-5 TRBV19 TRBD1 16 CASSGLGQARNQPQHF
TRBJ2-7 TRBV6-5 . 15 CASTQWQGHLEEQYF
TRBJ2-3 TRBV19 . 13 CASSSGVRDTQYF
TRBJ2-7 TRBV19 . 15 CASRQTGVPSYEQYF